This T cell receptor (beta chain) is from a study of blood T cell repertoires in COVID-19. Study context: COVID-19 samples, acute and convalescent, were from the United States, Italy and Spain. Sources were T cells, B-cell-depleted T cells, or PBMCs; the material itself was cDNA or gDNA.

Trimming removed 4 bases from V and 4 bases from J; junction bases left unmatched: 2. Germline V gene sequence: CDR1 SGHTA, CDR2 FQGTGA. This CDR3 is built from 13 residues. Source study methods: Reference gene primers were amplified, and this amplification served to estimate nucleated cell counts. Data came from immunoSEQ multiplex PCR; TCRdb stores just in-frame clones and leaves some out. D and trimming come from the DNA, and the V and J calls and clone size come from that table. Of 120,000 to 150,000 clones in the sample, roughly 86% are singletons; the top ten hold under 3%. The chain carries TRBV7-3 and TRBJ2-5; 8 bases agree with TRBD2. This TCR was recovered from a human donor in a cohort sampled during active COVID-19. The sample consisted of peripheral blood. CDR3 coding DNA: TGTGCCAGCAGCTCGGGACTAGGAGAGACCCAGTACTTC. It translates to CASSSGLGETQYF.